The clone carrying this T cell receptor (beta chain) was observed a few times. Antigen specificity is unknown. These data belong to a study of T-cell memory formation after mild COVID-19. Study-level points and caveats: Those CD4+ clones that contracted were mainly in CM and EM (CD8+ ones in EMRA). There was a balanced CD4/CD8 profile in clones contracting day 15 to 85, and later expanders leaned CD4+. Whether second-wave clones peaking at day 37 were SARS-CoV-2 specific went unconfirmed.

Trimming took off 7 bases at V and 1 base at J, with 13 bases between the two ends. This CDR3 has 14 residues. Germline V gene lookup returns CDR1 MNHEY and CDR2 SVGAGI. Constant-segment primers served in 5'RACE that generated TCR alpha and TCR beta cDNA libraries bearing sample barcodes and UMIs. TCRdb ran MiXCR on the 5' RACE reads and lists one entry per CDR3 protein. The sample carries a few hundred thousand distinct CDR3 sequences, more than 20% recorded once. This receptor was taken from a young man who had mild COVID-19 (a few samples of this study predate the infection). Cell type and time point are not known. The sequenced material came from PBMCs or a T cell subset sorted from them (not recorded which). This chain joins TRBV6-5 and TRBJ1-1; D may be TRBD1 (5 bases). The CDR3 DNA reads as TGTGCCAGCATTAAAGACGGGGGGAACACTGAAGCTTTCTTT. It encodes CASIKDGGNTEAFF.